This TCR beta chain was observed in a study of post-analysis software for immune sequencing data. The overall study: Progressive-relapsing, secondary progressive and relapsing-remitting multiple sclerosis were among the disease courses included. Regarding the study as a whole: TRBV5-6, TRBV5-1 and TRBV20-1 belonged to a set of about five TRBV segments that were more frequent in patients than controls. There was significantly lower normalized Chao1 diversity in multiple sclerosis patients than in controls. Samples from one preparation batch, clustered by F measure, grouped strongly together.

The V end was cut by 4 bases, the J end by 0 bases, with 14 bases between. Germline CDR1 and CDR2: SGDLS and YYNGEE. The CDR3 contains 16 residues. With respect to this clonotype: Its matching antigen is unknown.

TCR beta cDNA libraries had unique molecular identifiers. Roughly 500,000 cDNA molecules were obtained from around 1 to 10 million T cells. TCRdb itself ran the PCR reads through MiXCR, one entry per CDR3 protein. The data contain roughly 800,000 distinct CDR3 sequences, 46% of them seen just once; the ten biggest clones take up roughly 4.4%. The chain combines TRBV9 with TRBJ2-1, with D possibly TRBD2 on 6 matching bases. This sequence was found in a girl aged 5 to 17 with multiple sclerosis. The source material was blood. The CDR3 DNA follows: TGTGCCAGCAGCCCCCGGGACTTCCTCTCCTACAATGAGCAGTTCTTC. It translates to CASSPRDFLSYNEQFF.